Listed below are T cell receptor beta chains from one sample, sequenced in a study of Ad26.COV2.S vaccination and SARS-CoV-2 variants. The repertoire was sequenced with immunoSEQ multiplex PCR; TCRdb's copy has only in-frame clones and lacks some. This repertoire shows approximately 300,000 clones, 70% to 90% found once; its top ten account for approximately 2.2%. The sequences come from peripheral blood, collected in a trial of Ad26.COV2.S vaccine versus placebo. The source of these receptors is a person between 18 and 59 years old who received the Ad26.COV2.S COVID-19 vaccine or a placebo. Each CDR3 is given with its conserved first and last residue. Fields, in order: J gene, CDR3 length, D gene, V gene, clone size, CDR3 protein, CDR3 DNA. A D gene is named only where the DNA matches it firmly. Only part of the rows carry a size: once, few, many, or a class if the clone is expanded.

j_gene: TRBJ2-3; len: 16; d_gene: TRBD2; v_gene: TRBV2; abundance: .; CDR3aa: CASEDLAGGDTDTQYF; CDR3nt: TGTGCCAGTGAAGATCTAGCGGGGGGAGACACAGATACGCAGTATTTT
j_gene: TRBJ2-1; len: 16; d_gene: TRBD2; v_gene: TRBV3-1/TRBV3-2; abundance: .; CDR3aa: CASSRGRGPTYNEQFF; CDR3nt: TGTGCCAGCAGCCGGGGGAGGGGCCCAACCTACAATGAGCAGTTCTTC
j_gene: TRBJ2-2; len: 15; d_gene: TRBD2; v_gene: TRBV5-1; abundance: once; CDR3aa: CASSYGGADTGELFF; CDR3nt: TGCGCCAGCAGCTACGGGGGGGCCGACACCGGGGAGCTGTTTTTT
j_gene: TRBJ1-6; len: 13; d_gene: .; v_gene: TRBV6-5; abundance: .; CDR3aa: CASRTGFGSPLHF; CDR3nt: TGTGCCAGCAGAACAGGGTTCGGTTCACCCCTCCACTTT
j_gene: TRBJ2-1; len: 13; d_gene: TRBD2; v_gene: TRBV30; abundance: .; CDR3aa: CACERGGNNEQFF; CDR3nt: TGTGCCTGCGAGCGGGGGGGCAACAATGAGCAGTTCTTC
j_gene: TRBJ1-2; len: 15; d_gene: TRBD1; v_gene: TRBV24-1; abundance: .; CDR3aa: CATSFETGGRYGYTF; CDR3nt: TGTGCCACCAGTTTTGAGACAGGGGGCAGGTATGGCTACACCTTC
j_gene: TRBJ2-3; len: 13; d_gene: .; v_gene: TRBV19; abundance: .; CDR3aa: CASSWGSTDTQYF; CDR3nt: TGTGCCAGTAGTTGGGGCTCAACAGATACGCAGTATTTT
j_gene: TRBJ1-2; len: 14; d_gene: .; v_gene: TRBV5-6; abundance: few; CDR3aa: CASSLQGRLYGYTF; CDR3nt: TGTGCCAGCAGCTTGCAAGGCAGACTCTATGGCTACACCTTC
j_gene: TRBJ1-3; len: 17; d_gene: .; v_gene: TRBV2; abundance: .; CDR3aa: CASRGPGTVNSGNTIYF; CDR3nt: TGTGCCAGCAGAGGGCCAGGGACGGTGAACTCTGGAAACACCATATATTTT
j_gene: TRBJ1-4; len: 15; d_gene: .; v_gene: TRBV9; abundance: .; CDR3aa: CASSDRGVTNEKLFF; CDR3nt: TGTGCCAGCAGCGACCGGGGGGTAACTAATGAAAAACTGTTTTTT
j_gene: TRBJ1-1; len: 13; d_gene: TRBD1; v_gene: TRBV24-1; abundance: .; CDR3aa: CATSGQGNTEAFF; CDR3nt: TGTGCCACCAGTGGACAGGGGAACACTGAAGCTTTCTTT
j_gene: TRBJ1-6; len: 18; d_gene: .; v_gene: TRBV27; abundance: .; CDR3aa: CASSLSHDGYSYNSPLHF; CDR3nt: TGTGCCAGCAGTTTATCCCACGACGGATACTCCTATAATTCACCCCTCCACTTT
j_gene: TRBJ1-6; len: 16; d_gene: TRBD1; v_gene: TRBV6-1; abundance: .; CDR3aa: CASSEGGQAYNSPLHF; CDR3nt: TGTGCCAGCAGTGAAGGGGGACAGGCCTATAATTCACCCCTCCACTTT
j_gene: TRBJ2-3; len: 16; d_gene: TRBD2; v_gene: TRBV19; abundance: .; CDR3aa: CASSLRLAGPGGTQYF; CDR3nt: TGTGCCAGTAGTCTACGACTAGCGGGGCCGGGAGGTACGCAGTATTTT
j_gene: TRBJ1-4; len: 16; d_gene: .; v_gene: TRBV7-2; abundance: .; CDR3aa: CASSPRPGATNEKLFF; CDR3nt: TGTGCCAGCAGCCCAAGGCCGGGGGCTACTAATGAAAAACTGTTTTTT
j_gene: TRBJ2-5; len: 16; d_gene: TRBD1; v_gene: TRBV5-1; abundance: .; CDR3aa: CASRAGTATFQETQYF; CDR3nt: TGCGCCAGCAGAGCCGGGACAGCCACCTTTCAAGAGACCCAGTACTTC
j_gene: TRBJ2-5; len: 15; d_gene: TRBD2; v_gene: TRBV10-3; abundance: .; CDR3aa: CAISEAGGPLETQYF; CDR3nt: TGTGCCATCAGCGAAGCGGGGGGGCCGCTCGAGACCCAGTACTTC
j_gene: TRBJ2-5; len: 16; d_gene: TRBD2; v_gene: TRBV5-4; abundance: .; CDR3aa: CASSLEKSRGKETQYF; CDR3nt: TGTGCCAGCAGCTTGGAAAAGTCGCGGGGGAAGGAGACCCAGTACTTC